This T cell receptor (beta chain) was sequenced during a study of early T cells in non-severe SARS-CoV-2 infection. Study summary: Whole-blood bulk RNA, unsorted, was sequenced, and chains were unpaired.

This clonotype was detected ten times or more. Its antigen is unknown. Individual cDNA molecules received unique molecular identifiers during library preparation. TCRdb reprocessed the 5' RACE reads via MiXCR and lists one record per CDR3 protein. The repertoire has about 35,000 distinct CDR3 sequences, less than 6.5% of them found once; the top ten carry about 5.5%. Overall study findings and caveats: In VDJdb matching, anti-spike CD8 responses were favored while private and CD4 specificities went missing.

This receptor was obtained from an adult who was a healthcare worker with PCR-confirmed SARS-CoV-2 infection or an uninfected control (not recorded which). Sequenced material: whole blood, taken at baseline.

CDR3: CASSQKTGQLYEQYV. DNA of the CDR3: TGTGCCAGCAGCCAAAAAACGGGACAACTCTACGAGCAGTACGTC. The chain is built from TRBV11-3 and TRBJ2-7; TRBD1 is a possible D gene (6 bases). V lost 5 bases, J lost 3 bases, and 17 bases lay in between. There are 15 residues in the CDR3. Germline V CDR1 and CDR2: SGHNT, YENEEA.